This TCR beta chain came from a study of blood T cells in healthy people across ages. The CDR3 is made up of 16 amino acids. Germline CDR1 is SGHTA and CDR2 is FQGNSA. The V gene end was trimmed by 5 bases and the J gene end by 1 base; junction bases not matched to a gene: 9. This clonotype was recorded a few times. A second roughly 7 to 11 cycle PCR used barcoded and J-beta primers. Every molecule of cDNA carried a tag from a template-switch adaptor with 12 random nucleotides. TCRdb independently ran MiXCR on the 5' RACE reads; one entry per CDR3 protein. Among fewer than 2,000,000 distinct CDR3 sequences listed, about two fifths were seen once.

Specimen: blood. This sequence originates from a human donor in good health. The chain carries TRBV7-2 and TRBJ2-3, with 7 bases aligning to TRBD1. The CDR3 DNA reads TGTGCCAGCAGCGCCGAGGGGGCGCGGGGCACAGATACGCAGTATTTT. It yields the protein CASSAEGARGTDTQYF.